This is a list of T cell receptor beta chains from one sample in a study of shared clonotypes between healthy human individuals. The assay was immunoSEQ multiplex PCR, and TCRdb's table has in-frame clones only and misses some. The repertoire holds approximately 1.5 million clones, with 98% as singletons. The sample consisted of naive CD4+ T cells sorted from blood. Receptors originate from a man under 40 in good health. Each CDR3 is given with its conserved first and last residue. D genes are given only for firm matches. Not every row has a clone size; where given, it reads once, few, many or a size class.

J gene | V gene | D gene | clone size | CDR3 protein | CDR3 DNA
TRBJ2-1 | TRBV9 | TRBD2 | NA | CASSVAAAGGFYNEQFF | TGTGCCAGCAGCGTAGCCGCAGCGGGAGGGTTCTACAATGAGCAGTTCTTC
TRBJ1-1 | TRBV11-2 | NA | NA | CASSLDWRGANTEAFF | TGTGCCAGCAGCTTAGATTGGAGGGGGGCGAACACTGAAGCTTTCTTT
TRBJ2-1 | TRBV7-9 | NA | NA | CASRAPDDSYNEQFF | TGTGCCAGCAGGGCCCCTGACGACAGCTACAATGAGCAGTTCTTC
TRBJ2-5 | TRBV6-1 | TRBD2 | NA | CASSEVYSGQETQYF | TGTGCCAGCAGTGAAGTTTATAGCGGGCAAGAGACCCAGTACTTC
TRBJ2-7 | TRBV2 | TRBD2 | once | CASSVWGRASYEQYF | TGTGCCAGCAGTGTGTGGGGGAGGGCTTCCTACGAGCAGTACTTC
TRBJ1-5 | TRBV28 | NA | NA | CASRPGSRNQPQHF | TGTGCCAGCAGGCCCGGGTCGCGCAATCAGCCCCAGCATTTT
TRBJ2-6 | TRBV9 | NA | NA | CASRGVGANVLTF | TGTGCCAGCAGAGGGGTTGGGGCCAACGTCCTGACTTTC
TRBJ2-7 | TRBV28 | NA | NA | CASSLRLALVSEQYF | TGTGCCAGCAGTTTAAGACTGGCCCTGGTCTCCGAGCAGTACTTC
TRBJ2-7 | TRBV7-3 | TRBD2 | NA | CASSLTGGISYEQYF | TGTGCCAGCAGCTTAACGGGAGGGATTTCCTACGAGCAGTACTTC
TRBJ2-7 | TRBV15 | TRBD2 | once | CATSRVSSGRANNLYEQYF | TGTGCCACCAGCAGAGTATCTAGCGGGAGGGCCAATAACCTCTACGAGCAGTACTTC
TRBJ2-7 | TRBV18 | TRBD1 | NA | CASSPGTGLYEQYF | TGTGCCAGCTCACCCGGGACAGGCCTCTACGAGCAGTACTTC
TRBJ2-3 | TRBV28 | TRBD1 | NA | CASSVPGQGKDTQYF | TGTGCCAGCAGTGTCCCGGGACAGGGTAAAGATACGCAGTATTTT
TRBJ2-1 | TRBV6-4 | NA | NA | CASKDSFRNEQFF | TGTGCCAGCAAGGACAGTTTTAGAAATGAGCAGTTCTTC
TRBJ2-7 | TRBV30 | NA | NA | CAWSALGVVVYEQYF | TGTGCCTGGAGTGCCTTGGGGGTGGTGGTCTACGAGCAGTACTTC
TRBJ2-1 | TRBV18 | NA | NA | CASSPQGSSYNEQFF | TGTGCCAGCTCACCTCAGGGGAGCTCCTACAATGAGCAGTTCTTC
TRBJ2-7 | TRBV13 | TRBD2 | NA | CASSSGLAGVSEQYF | TGTGCCAGCAGCTCAGGACTAGCGGGAGTATCCGAGCAGTACTTC
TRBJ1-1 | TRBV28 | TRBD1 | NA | CASSFTDLIMGQANTEAFF | TGTGCCAGCAGCTTCACAGACCTTATTATGGGACAGGCGAACACTGAAGCTTTCTTT
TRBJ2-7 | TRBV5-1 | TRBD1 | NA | CASSLQGASYEQYF | TGCGCCAGCAGCTTGCAGGGGGCCTCCTACGAGCAGTACTTC
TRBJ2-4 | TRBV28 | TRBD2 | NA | CASSLSGLAGAKNIQYF | TGTGCCAGCAGTTTATCGGGACTAGCGGGAGCCAAAAACATTCAGTACTTC
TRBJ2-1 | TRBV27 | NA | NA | CASGPWGRPGNEQFF | TGTGCCAGCGGGCCCTGGGGGAGACCGGGTAATGAGCAGTTCTTC
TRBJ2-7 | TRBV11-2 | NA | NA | CASSLDRSPPSYEQYF | TGTGCCAGCAGCTTAGATCGCAGTCCCCCTTCCTACGAGCAGTACTTC